The 30 T cell receptor beta chains presented below share a single source sample, sequenced in a study of Graves' ophthalmopathy and Graves' hyperthyroidism. The authors amplified TCR beta CDR3 regions from RNA transcripts. HTBI-primed RT-PCR formed the first round, and a multiplex PCR formed the second. TCRdb analysed the multiplex PCR reads with MiXCR anew, one entry per CDR3 protein. The sample carries about 180,000 distinct CDR3 sequences, approximately 38% recorded once. The sequencing input was peripheral blood. These receptors originate from a woman aged 40-49 years with Graves' ophthalmopathy.

This clonotype came up many times. The V gene is TRBV2, the J gene TRBJ1-5; 7 bases fit TRBD1. The CDR3 extends over 15 amino acids. Trimming at V came to 9 bases and at J to 5 bases, leaving 13 bases not matched to a gene. CDR1 and CDR2 (germline): SNHLY, FYNNEI. CDR3 residues: CASGADRAIYQPQHF. DNA of the CDR3: TGTGCCAGTGGGGCTGACAGGGCTATCTATCAGCCCCAGCATTTT.

This clonotype occurred many times. This chain joins TRBV10-3 and TRBJ1-1; D unclear. The germline CDR1 and CDR2 sequences are ENHRY and SYGVKD. Trimming took off 10 bases at V and 2 bases at J, with 11 bases between the two ends. The CDR3 length is 12 residues. The CDR3 loop is CATRTLNTEAFF. The CDR3 DNA reads TGTGCCACCAGGACCTTAAACACTGAAGCTTTCTTT.

This clonotype came up many times. The genes are TRBV5-1 and TRBJ1-1; 9 nucleotides agree with TRBD1. This CDR3 spans 16 amino acids. Germline V lookup: CDR1 SGHRS, CDR2 YFSETQ. V lost 0 bases and J lost 4; bases outside the gene matches: 7. CDR3 nucleotide sequence: TGCGCCAGCAGCTTGGAGCTGGCGACAGGGGGCACTGAAGCTTTCTTT. Protein: CASSLELATGGTEAFF.

The V gene is TRBV29-1, the J gene TRBJ2-5; tentatively, D is TRBD2 (6 bases). Per germline, CDR1 SQVTM and CDR2 ANQGSEA. The CDR3 is 18 amino acids. The V end was cut by 3 bases, the J end by 1 base, with 24 bases between. In nucleotides, the CDR3 is TGCAGCGTTGACGGGACGGGCAGGGAGGTGGGAGCCCAAGAGACCCAGTACTTC. Translating it yields CSVDGTGREVGAQETQYF.

This clonotype was seen repeatedly, ten times or more. The chain is built from TRBV28 and TRBJ1-2, with no clear D. Germline loops: CDR1 MDHEN, CDR2 SYDVKM. There are 11 residues in the CDR3. V was trimmed by 5 bases and J by 5 bases, leaving 6 bases between them. CDR3 region: CASSPNYGYTF. Here the CDR3 DNA reads TGTGCCAGCAGTCCGAATTATGGCTACACCTTC.

The genes are TRBV6-1 and TRBJ2-7; TRBD1 aligns across 8 bases. CDR3 size: 15 residues. The junction had 11 bases not matched to a gene; V was cut back by 6 bases and J by 4 bases. Germline V gene lookup returns CDR1 MNHNS and CDR2 SASEGT. The CDR3 region is CASSEWGQGAYEQYF. The CDR3 DNA reads TGTGCCAGCAGCGAATGGGGTCAGGGGGCGTACGAGCAGTACTTC.

This clonotype was counted once. The chain couples TRBV28 to TRBJ2-7, with D unresolved. The CDR3 contains 13 residues. Germline loops: CDR1 MDHEN, CDR2 SYDVKM. With 3 bases removed from V and 2 bases from J, the gap between germline ends came to 8 bases. CDR3 residues: CASSFVGTYEQYF. The DNA of the CDR3 is TGTGCCAGCAGTTTTGTGGGAACCTACGAGCAGTACTTC.

The CDR3 sequence is CASANLMNTEAFF. CDR3 bases: TGTGCCAGCGCAAACCTAATGAACACTGAAGCTTTCTTT. The chain uses TRBV6-1 and TRBJ1-1; D gene unclear. This CDR3 contains 13 residues. Germline lookup yields CDR1 MNHNS and CDR2 SASEGT. Trimming stripped 8 bases from V and 0 bases from J, with 10 bases between.

The chain combines TRBV19 with TRBJ1-5; D is unresolved. This CDR3 has 16 residues. The germline gives CDR1 LNHDA, CDR2 SQIVND (reference sequence). Trimming removed 6 bases from V and 2 bases from J, with 17 bases in between. Here the CDR3 DNA reads TGTGCCAGTAGACCGACAAGATTCTCGGGCAATCAGCCCCAGCATTTT. This codes for CASRPTRFSGNQPQHF.

This clonotype was seen only a few times. The chain is built from TRBV6-1 and TRBJ2-7; D unclear. Germline CDR1 reads MNHNS; CDR2 reads SASEGT. The CDR3 has 13 residues. Trimming removed 3 bases at V and 1 base at J, with 7 bases between. This chain's CDR3 is CASSEAWSYEQYF. The CDR3 DNA sequence: TGTGCCAGCAGTGAGGCGTGGTCCTACGAGCAGTACTTC.

In its sample, this clonotype was seen many times. V is TRBV6-2 or TRBV6-3 and J is TRBJ1-5; D remains unclear. The CDR3 is 13 amino acids. The V and J ends lost 6 bases and 6 bases respectively, with 12 bases between them. Germline V CDR1 and CDR2: MNHEY, SVGEGT. As DNA, the CDR3 is TGTGCCAGCAGCCTGATACGCCGTCAGCCCCAGCATTTT. Its translation is CASSLIRRQPQHF.

This clonotype has at least ten counts. The chain joins TRBV6-4 to TRBJ1-6; D is possibly TRBD1 (5 bases). Trimming removed 6 bases at V and 9 bases at J, with 9 bases between. Germline V gene sequence: CDR1 MRHNA, CDR2 SNTAGT. The CDR3 is 12 amino acids. In DNA form, the CDR3 reads TGTGCCAGCAGACCGGGGGGTTCACCCCTCCACTTT. Its protein is CASRPGGSPLHF.

V and J are TRBV6-1 and TRBJ1-2, with TRBD1 as a possible D gene (5 bases). Germline V CDR1 and CDR2: MNHNS, SASEGT. This CDR3 has 15 residues. V was trimmed by 5 bases and J by 4 bases, leaving 17 bases between them. CDR3 in DNA: TGTGCCAGCAGTCAGCCGGGACTCGGCCTCTATGGCTACACCTTC. This gives the protein CASSQPGLGLYGYTF.

This chain uses TRBV12-3 or TRBV12-4 with TRBJ1-1; tentative D call: TRBD1 (6 bases). V was trimmed by 6 bases and J by 5 bases, leaving 16 bases between them. This CDR3 region has 14 residues. The CDR3, as DNA: TGTGCCAGCAGACCTGACAGGCTATCTACTGAAGCTTTCTTT. Translating gives CASRPDRLSTEAFF.

This clonotype was seen ten or more times. The chain carries TRBV28 and TRBJ1-1, with TRBD1 matching over 7 bases. This CDR3 is built from 15 residues. Trimming cost V 4 bases and J 1 base; bases outside gene matches: 6. The germline gives CDR1 MDHEN, CDR2 SYDVKM. Here the CDR3 DNA reads TGTGCCAGCAGTTCGGGACAGAGAACGAACACTGAAGCTTTCTTT. This sequence encodes CASSSGQRTNTEAFF.

This clonotype was detected ten times or more. Germline and junction disagree at one end, which may indicate a read error. The rearrangement links TRBV10-3 to TRBJ1-2; 8 bases map to TRBD1. CDR3 length: 14 residues. The germline V gene encodes CDR1 ENHRY and CDR2 SYGVKD. CDR3 coding DNA: TGTGCCTTCAGTGTGGGACAGGCGGGCTATGGCTACACCTTC. Encoded protein: CAFSVGQAGYGYTF.

This clonotype showed up many times. V gene TRBV20-1 combines with J gene TRBJ1-6; D possibly corresponds to TRBD1 (6 bases). V gave up 4 bases and J gave up 6 bases, with 7 bases separating them. The germline CDR1 and CDR2 sequences are DFQATT and SNEGSKA (reference sequence). This CDR3 is built from 12 residues. CDR3 DNA sequence: TGCAGTGCTACAGGGGCTAATTCACCCCTCCACTTT. Residues: CSATGANSPLHF.

As to this clonotype: One base away lies a much larger clone, so this may be a sequencing read error. The chain joins TRBV28 to TRBJ1-2; D remains ambiguous. Germline CDR1 is MDHEN and CDR2 is SYDVKM. This CDR3 comprises 11 residues. The CDR3 here is CVSGRSDGYTF. The CDR3, as DNA: TGTGTCAGCGGCAGGTCCGATGGCTACACCTTC.

The J gene is TRBJ1-2, the V gene TRBV11-2; no clear D gene. CDR3 length equals 11 residues. Germline V gene sequence: CDR1 SGHAT, CDR2 FQNNGV. Trimming took off 7 bases at V and 4 bases at J, with 7 bases between the two ends. The CDR3 spells CASTVTYGYTF. DNA of the CDR3: TGTGCCAGCACTGTCACCTATGGCTACACCTTC.

This clonotype has a count of ten or more. The chain employs TRBV19 and TRBJ1-2, with a weak D call TRBD1 (6 bases). Trimming pared 4 bases from V and 2 bases from J, leaving 26 bases between. There are 19 residues in the CDR3. Germline assignment: CDR1 LNHDA and CDR2 SQIVND (reference sequence). In nucleotides, the CDR3 is TGTGCCAGTAGTAAAGCCCCCCTCTCTACGGGACATATGAACTATGGCTACACCTTC. It codes for CASSKAPLSTGHMNYGYTF.

This clonotype was seen many times. The chain joins TRBV6-2 or TRBV6-3 to TRBJ2-5, with no clear D. The V and J ends lost 6 bases and 5 bases respectively, with 13 bases between them. The CDR3 has 13 amino acids. Looked up from germline, CDR1 is MNHEY and CDR2 is SVGEGT. The CDR3 nucleotides are TGTGCCAGCAGACTTTCCTCCCTTGAGACCCAGTACTTC. Translation: CASRLSSLETQYF.

The J gene is TRBJ1-6, the V gene TRBV6-1; TRBD1 agrees at 7 bases. This CDR3 has 14 residues. CDR1 MNHNS and CDR2 SASEGT come from the germline V gene. J was trimmed by 3 bases and V by 6 bases; bases with no gene match: 2. This chain's CDR3 is CASSWDSYNSPLHF. The CDR3 DNA sequence: TGTGCCAGCAGCTGGGACAGCTATAATTCACCCCTCCACTTT.

This clonotype was detected many times. The gene calls are TRBV5-1 and TRBJ1-2; 8 bases are shared with TRBD1. V gave up 3 bases and J gave up 2 bases; unmatched junction bases: 6. Germline lookup yields CDR1 SGHRS and CDR2 YFSETQ. The CDR3 extends over 15 amino acids. CDR3 amino acids: CASSSGTGGNYGYTF. In DNA, the CDR3 is TGCGCCAGCAGCTCCGGGACAGGCGGCAACTATGGCTACACCTTC.

This clonotype was detected a few times. J is TRBJ2-7 and V is TRBV6-2 or TRBV6-3; 9 bases match TRBD1. Losses at the gene ends were 2 bases for V and 3 bases for J; bases not matched to a gene: 5. This CDR3 region has 15 residues. Germline CDR1 and CDR2: MNHEY and SVGEGT. DNA for the CDR3: TGTGCCAGCAGTTACGGGCCGACAGGGGGCTACGAGCAGTACTTC. It is translated as CASSYGPTGGYEQYF.

This sequence joins TRBV6-2 or TRBV6-3 and TRBJ2-2, with D perhaps TRBD2 (5 bases). Germline lookup yields CDR1 MNHEY and CDR2 SVGEGT. V was pared by 6 bases and J by 3 bases, with 11 bases between. This CDR3 contains 14 residues. CDR3 region: CASRTALDTGELFF. CDR3 in DNA: TGTGCCAGCAGGACGGCACTAGACACCGGGGAGCTGTTTTTT.

This clonotype was counted ten times or more. The chain carries TRBV6-2 or TRBV6-3 and TRBJ1-5, with D possibly being TRBD1 (6 bases). The germline gives CDR1 MNHEY, CDR2 SVGEGT. This CDR3 spans 14 amino acids. The V and J ends lost 5 bases and 5 bases respectively, with 13 bases between them. The DNA for the CDR3 is TGTGCCAGCAGTCCAGGACAGTTAGATCAGCCCCAGCATTTT. Translated: CASSPGQLDQPQHF.

This clonotype was observed at least ten times. The chain has TRBV5-1 and TRBJ2-5; no clear D gene. Trimming stripped 4 bases from V and 5 bases from J, with 18 bases between. The germline gives CDR1 SGHRS, CDR2 YFSETQ. The CDR3 extends over 15 amino acids. The CDR3 here is CASSPQKRNGETQYF. The CDR3 nucleotides are TGCGCCAGCAGCCCCCAGAAACGAAATGGGGAGACCCAGTACTTC.

This clonotype came up many times. The V call is TRBV5-1, the J call TRBJ2-7; TRBD1 matches at 9 bases. The CDR3 loop spans 17 amino acids. The germline gives CDR1 SGHRS, CDR2 YFSETQ. Germline trimming cut 1 base from V and 4 bases from J; bases unmatched to any gene: 12. This CDR3 reads CASSLRGQGLPLYEQYF. DNA for the CDR3: TGCGCCAGCAGCTTGCGAGGACAGGGGCTTCCCCTATACGAGCAGTACTTC.

This clonotype showed up many times. This chain uses TRBV7-2 with TRBJ1-6; 9 bases match TRBD1. This CDR3 region has 15 residues. The junction had 3 bases not matched to a gene; V was cut back by 2 bases and J by 7 bases. The germline gives CDR1 SGHTA, CDR2 FQGNSA. The CDR3 loop is CASSLRQGGNSPLHF. The CDR3 nucleotides are TGTGCCAGCAGCTTACGACAGGGGGGCAATTCACCCCTCCACTTT.

The V and J genes are TRBV6-5 and TRBJ2-5, with TRBD1 matching 10 bases. V trimming: 2 bases; J trimming: 5 bases; junction bases outside the gene matches: 8. This CDR3 spans 16 amino acids. Germline CDR1 MNHEY, CDR2 SVGAGI. The CDR3 DNA is TGTGCCAGCAGTTACACCAAGACAGGGGGCTGGGAGACCCAGTACTTC. Translation: CASSYTKTGGWETQYF.